This T cell receptor beta chain was retrieved from a study of blood T cell repertoires in COVID-19. The CDR3 runs to 17 residues. The junction had 9 bases not matched to a gene; V was cut back by 0 bases and J by 6 bases. Germline V gene data show CDR1 as SEHNR and CDR2 as FQNEAQ (reference sequence). Sequenced by immunoSEQ multiplex PCR; TCRdb stores in-frame clones only, minus some. This table holds around 140,000 clones, around nine tenths found once. The receptor comes from a woman in her fifties or sixties with acute or convalescent COVID-19. The sample was peripheral blood. The rearrangement links TRBV7-9 to TRBJ2-7; 12 nucleotides align to TRBD1. This CDR3 reads CASSLAGTGTGGGEQYF. In DNA, the CDR3 is TGTGCCAGCAGCTTAGCGGGTACCGGGACAGGGGGCGGCGAGCAGTACTTC.